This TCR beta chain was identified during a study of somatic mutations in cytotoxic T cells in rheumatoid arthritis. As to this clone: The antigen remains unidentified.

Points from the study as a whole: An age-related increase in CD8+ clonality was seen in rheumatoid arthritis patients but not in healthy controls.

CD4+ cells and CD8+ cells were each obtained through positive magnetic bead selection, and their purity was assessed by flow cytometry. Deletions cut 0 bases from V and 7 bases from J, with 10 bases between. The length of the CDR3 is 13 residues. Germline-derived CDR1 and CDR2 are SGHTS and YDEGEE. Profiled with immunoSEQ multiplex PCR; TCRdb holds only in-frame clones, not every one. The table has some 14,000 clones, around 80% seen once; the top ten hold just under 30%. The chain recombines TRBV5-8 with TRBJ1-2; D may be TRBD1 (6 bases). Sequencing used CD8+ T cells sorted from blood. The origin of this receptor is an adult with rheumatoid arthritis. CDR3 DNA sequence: TGTGCCAGCAGCTTGGAACAGGGTCGTGGCTACACCTTC. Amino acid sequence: CASSLEQGRGYTF.